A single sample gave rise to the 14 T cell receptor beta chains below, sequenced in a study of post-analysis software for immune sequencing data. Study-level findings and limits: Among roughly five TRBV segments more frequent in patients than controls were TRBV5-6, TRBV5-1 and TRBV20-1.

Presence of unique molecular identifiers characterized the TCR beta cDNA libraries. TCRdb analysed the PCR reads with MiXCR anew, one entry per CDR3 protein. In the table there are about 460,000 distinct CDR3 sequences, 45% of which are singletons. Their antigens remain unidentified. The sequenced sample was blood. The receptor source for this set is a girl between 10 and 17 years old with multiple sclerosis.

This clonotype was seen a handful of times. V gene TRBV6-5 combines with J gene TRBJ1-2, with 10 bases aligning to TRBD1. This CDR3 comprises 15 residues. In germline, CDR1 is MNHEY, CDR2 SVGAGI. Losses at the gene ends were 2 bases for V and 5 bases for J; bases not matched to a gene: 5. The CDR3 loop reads CASSYKRTGGYGYTF. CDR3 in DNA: TGTGCCAGCAGTTACAAAAGGACAGGGGGATATGGCTACACCTTC.

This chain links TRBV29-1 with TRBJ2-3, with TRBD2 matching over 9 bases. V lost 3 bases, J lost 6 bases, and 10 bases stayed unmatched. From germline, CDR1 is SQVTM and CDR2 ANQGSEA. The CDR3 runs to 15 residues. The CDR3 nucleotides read TGCAGCGTTGAGGGAGGAAGCGGGAGGACGGATACGCAGTATTTT. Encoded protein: CSVEGGSGRTDTQYF.

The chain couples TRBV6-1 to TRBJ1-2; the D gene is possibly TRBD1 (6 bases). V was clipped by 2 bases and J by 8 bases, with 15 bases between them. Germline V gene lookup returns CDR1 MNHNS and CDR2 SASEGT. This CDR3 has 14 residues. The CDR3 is CASSETGRLGGYTF. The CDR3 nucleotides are TGTGCCAGCAGTGAAACAGGGCGTCTCGGGGGCTACACCTTC.

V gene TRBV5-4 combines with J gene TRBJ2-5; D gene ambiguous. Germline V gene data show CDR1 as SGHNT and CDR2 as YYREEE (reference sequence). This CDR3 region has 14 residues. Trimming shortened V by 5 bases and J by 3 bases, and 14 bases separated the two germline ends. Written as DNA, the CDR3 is TGTGCCAGCAGAAGGGTGCCCAGCGAAGAGACCCAGTACTTC. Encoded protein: CASRRVPSEETQYF.

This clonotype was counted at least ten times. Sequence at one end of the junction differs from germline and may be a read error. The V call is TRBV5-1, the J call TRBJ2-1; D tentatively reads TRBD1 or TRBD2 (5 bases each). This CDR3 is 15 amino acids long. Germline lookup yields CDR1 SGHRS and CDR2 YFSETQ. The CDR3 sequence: CASSLAGSSYNEQFF. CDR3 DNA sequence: TGTGCCAGCAGCTTGGCAGGGAGCTCCTACAATGAGCAGTTCTTC. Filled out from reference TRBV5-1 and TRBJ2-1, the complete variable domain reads KAGVTQTPRYLIKTRGQQVTLSCSPISGHRSVSWYQQTPGQGLQFLFEYFSETQRNKGNFPGRFSGRQFSNSRSEMNVSTLELGDSALYLCASSLAGSSYNEQFFGPGTRLTVL.

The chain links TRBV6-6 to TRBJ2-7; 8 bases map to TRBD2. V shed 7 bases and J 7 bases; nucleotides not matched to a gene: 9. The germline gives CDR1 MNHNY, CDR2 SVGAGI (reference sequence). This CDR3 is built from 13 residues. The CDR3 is CASNPREAGEQYF. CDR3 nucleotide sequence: TGTGCCAGCAACCCGCGGGAGGCTGGGGAGCAGTACTTC.

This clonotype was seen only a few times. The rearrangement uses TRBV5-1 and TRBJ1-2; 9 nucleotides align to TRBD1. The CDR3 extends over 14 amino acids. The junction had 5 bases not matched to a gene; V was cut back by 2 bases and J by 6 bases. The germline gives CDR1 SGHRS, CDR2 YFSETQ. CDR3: CASSFRQGDDGYTF. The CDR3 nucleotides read TGCGCCAGCAGCTTCAGACAGGGGGATGATGGCTACACCTTC.

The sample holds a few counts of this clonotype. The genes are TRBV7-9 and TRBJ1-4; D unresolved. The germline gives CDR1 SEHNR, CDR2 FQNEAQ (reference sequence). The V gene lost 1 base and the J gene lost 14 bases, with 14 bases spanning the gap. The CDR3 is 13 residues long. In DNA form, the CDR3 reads TGTGCCAGCAGCTTAGAGTGGAGCGGAGCCCTGTTTTTT. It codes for CASSLEWSGALFF. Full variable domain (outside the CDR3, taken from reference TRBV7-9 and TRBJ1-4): DTGVSQNPRHKITKRGQNVTFRCDPISEHNRLYWYRQTLGQGPEFLTYFQNEAQLEKSRLLSDRFSAERPKGSFSTLEIQRTEQGDSAMYLCASSLEWSGALFFGSGTQLSVL.

CDR3 sequence reads: CASRGDRGLYNEQFF. CDR3 coding DNA: TGTGCCAGCAGGGGGGACAGGGGGCTCTACAATGAGCAGTTCTTC. The V and J genes are TRBV5-6 and TRBJ2-1; 12 nucleotides align to TRBD1. V was clipped by 5 bases and J by 3 bases; unmatched bases: 3. The germline V gene encodes CDR1 SGHDT and CDR2 YYEEEE. The CDR3 runs 15 residues.

The CDR3 region has the DNA TGTGCCAGCAGCGCATGGGACACAATTAACTATGGCTACACCTTC. It yields the protein CASSAWDTINYGYTF. The chain joins TRBV9 to TRBJ1-2; TRBD1 is a possible D gene (6 bases). The V gene's germline CDR1 is SGDLS and CDR2 YYNGEE. CDR3 size: 15 residues. V was clipped by 3 bases and J by 1 base, with 13 bases between them.

CDR3 DNA: TGTGCCAGCAGCTACACAAGGGGGCGCACAGATACGCAGTATTTT. Encoded protein: CASSYTRGRTDTQYF. This chain uses TRBV11-2 with TRBJ2-3, with 7 bases that match TRBD1. Losses at the gene ends were 4 bases for V and 1 base for J; bases not matched to a gene: 5. The germline V gene has CDR1 SGHAT and CDR2 FQNNGV. This CDR3 region has 15 residues.

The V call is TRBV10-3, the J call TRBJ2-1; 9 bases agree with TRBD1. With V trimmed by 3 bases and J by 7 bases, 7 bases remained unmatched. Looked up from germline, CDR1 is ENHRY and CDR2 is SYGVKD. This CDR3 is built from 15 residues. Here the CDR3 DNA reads TGTGCCATCAGTGAACGGGACAGGGTTGTAAATGAGCAGTTCTTC. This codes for CAISERDRVVNEQFF.

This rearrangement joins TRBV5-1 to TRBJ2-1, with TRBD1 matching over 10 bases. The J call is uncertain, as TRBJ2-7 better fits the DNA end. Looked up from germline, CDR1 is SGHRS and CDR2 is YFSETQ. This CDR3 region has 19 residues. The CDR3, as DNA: TGCGCCAGCAGCTGGCGGACAGCAAGGACAGGGGGGAGGACCTACGAGCAGTACTTC. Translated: CASSWRTARTGGRTYEQYF.

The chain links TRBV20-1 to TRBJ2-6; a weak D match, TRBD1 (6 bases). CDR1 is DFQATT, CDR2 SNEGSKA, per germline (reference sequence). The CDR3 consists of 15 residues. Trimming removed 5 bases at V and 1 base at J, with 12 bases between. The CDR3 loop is CSAPNRASGANVLTF. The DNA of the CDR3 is TGCAGTGCTCCGAACAGGGCGTCTGGGGCCAACGTCCTGACTTTC.